The following is a TCR beta chain sequence with its context. The CDR3 is made up of 15 amino acids. V was clipped by 4 bases and J by 6 bases; unmatched bases: 7. TCRdb fed the 5' RACE reads into MiXCR, producing one record per CDR3 protein. The repertoire holds a few hundred thousand distinct CDR3 sequences, with around 8.1% as singletons. The data belong to a study of T cells after yellow fever vaccination. The clonotype comes from a man younger than 35 who received the YFV17D yellow fever vaccine. Sequences were derived from PBMCs, sampled about 41 days after the first yellow fever vaccination. This chain joins TRBV12-3 or TRBV12-4 and TRBJ1-1; 11 bases match TRBD1. This chain's CDR3 is CASSSRDRGVSEAFF. CDR3 DNA: TGTGCCAGCAGTTCACGGGACAGGGGGGTTTCTGAAGCTTTCTTT.